These 8 T cell receptor beta chains share one sample of origin, sequenced in a study of shared clonotypes between healthy human individuals. Generated by immunoSEQ multiplex PCR, the TCRdb table keeps only in-frame clones and is missing some. The sample shows approximately 470,000 clones, roughly 80% of them seen only once. The sample taken for sequencing was PBMCs. All receptors derive from a woman in her forties in good health. Some clones in this sample may be carry-over from other donors' samples.

The genes are TRBV5-4 and TRBJ2-1, with 11 bases aligning to TRBD2. The CDR3 length is 17 residues. The germline V gene has CDR1 SGHNT and CDR2 YYREEE (reference sequence). V lost 0 bases and J lost 7; bases outside the gene matches: 9. The CDR3 coding sequence is TGTGCCAGCAGCTTGGGGCTAGCGGGGGGCCGTTGGAATGAGCAGTTCTTC. The encoded protein is CASSLGLAGGRWNEQFF.

V and J are TRBV5-4 and TRBJ2-5; 11 bases line up with TRBD1. The CDR3 runs 17 residues. V shed 0 bases, J shed 5 bases, and the junction held 9 bases outside the gene matches. Germline V gene sequence: CDR1 SGHNT, CDR2 YYREEE (reference sequence). The CDR3 reads CASSLGGGQGASETQYF. In nucleotides, the CDR3 is TGTGCCAGCAGCTTGGGGGGTGGACAGGGGGCGTCCGAGACCCAGTACTTC.

This clone was seen just once. The rearrangement uses TRBV29-1 and TRBJ2-1; the match to TRBD1 covers 7 bases. Per the germline V gene, CDR1 is SQVTM and CDR2 is ANQGSEA. This CDR3 has 14 residues. Trimming took 7 bases from V and 7 from J; bases not matched to a gene: 13. The CDR3 loop is CSADRNRGVNEQFF. The CDR3 bases are TGCAGCGCTGACCGAAACAGGGGTGTTAATGAGCAGTTCTTC.

On this clone itself: The same CDR3 arises from other DNA sequences in this sample as well. V gene TRBV6-1 combines with J gene TRBJ2-7, with D tentatively TRBD2 (6 bases). Germline V gene data show CDR1 as MNHNS and CDR2 as SASEGT. The CDR3 covers 13 residues. The V gene lost 6 bases and the J gene lost 1 base, with 10 bases spanning the gap. CDR3 bases: TGTGCCAGCAGAAGGGACTCGTCCTACGAGCAGTACTTC. Protein sequence: CASRRDSSYEQYF.

Turning to this clone: A much larger clone sits a single nucleotide away, making a read error possible. In the same sample, other DNA sequences code for this CDR3. The rearrangement joins TRBV12-2 to TRBJ2-3; the D segment call TRBD2 is taken from the table without a DNA check. TRBV12-2 is given as a pseudogene. This CDR3 comprises 14 residues. The CDR3 here is CASRATSGTDTQYF. CDR3 DNA: TGTGCAAGTCGCGCAACTAGTGGCACAGATACGCAGTATTTT.

This clone was observed a single time. The genes are TRBV29-1 and TRBJ2-3, with TRBD2 matching 12 bases. This CDR3 comprises 20 residues. The junction had 17 bases not matched to a gene; V was cut back by 4 bases and J by 0 bases. Germline-derived CDR1 and CDR2 are SQVTM and ANQGSEA. CDR3 protein: CSVAYQGLAGSLISTDTQYF. Here the CDR3 DNA reads TGCAGCGTTGCTTACCAAGGACTAGCGGGATCGTTAATAAGCACAGATACGCAGTATTTT.

CDR3 in DNA: TGCGCCAGCAGCACCGGGACGGGGGGCACTGAAGCTTTCTTT. Translation: CASSTGTGGTEAFF. V is TRBV5-1 and J is TRBJ1-1; the D gene is possibly TRBD1 (5 bases). Germline assignment: CDR1 SGHRS and CDR2 YFSETQ. This CDR3 comprises 14 residues. V shed 4 bases and J shed 4 bases, with 14 bases lying between them.

The rearrangement links TRBV28 to TRBJ2-3; 9 bases align to TRBD2. V shed 6 bases, J shed 7 bases, and the junction held 8 bases outside the gene matches. Per germline, CDR1 MDHEN and CDR2 SYDVKM. The CDR3 runs 14 residues. This CDR3 is CASSRPAGGNTQYF. The DNA of the CDR3 is TGTGCCAGCAGCCGGCCAGCGGGAGGAAATACGCAGTATTTT.